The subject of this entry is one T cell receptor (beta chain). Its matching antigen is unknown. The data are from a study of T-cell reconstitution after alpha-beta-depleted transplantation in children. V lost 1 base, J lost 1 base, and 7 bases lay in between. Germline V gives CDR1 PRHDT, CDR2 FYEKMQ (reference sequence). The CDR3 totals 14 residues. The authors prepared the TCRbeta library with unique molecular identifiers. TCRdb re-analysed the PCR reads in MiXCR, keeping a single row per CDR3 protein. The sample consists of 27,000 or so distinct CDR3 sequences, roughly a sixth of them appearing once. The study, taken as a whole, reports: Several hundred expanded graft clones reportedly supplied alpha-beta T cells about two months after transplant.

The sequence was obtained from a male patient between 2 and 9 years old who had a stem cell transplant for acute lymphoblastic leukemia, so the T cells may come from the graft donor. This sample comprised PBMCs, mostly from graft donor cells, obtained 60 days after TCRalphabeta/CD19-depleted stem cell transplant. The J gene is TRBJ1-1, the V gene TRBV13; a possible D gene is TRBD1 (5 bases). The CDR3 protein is CASSLEDRNTEAFF. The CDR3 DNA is TGTGCCAGCAGCTTAGAAGACAGGAACACTGAAGCTTTCTTT.